The clone carrying this TCR beta chain has just one count. Germline CDR1 reads LNHDA; CDR2 reads SQIVND (reference sequence). V dropped 6 bases and J dropped 5 bases, with 16 bases sitting between them. The CDR3 is made up of 14 amino acids. These data belong to a study of blood T cell repertoires in COVID-19. Across the study: Sample material is recorded as cDNA or gDNA derived from T cells, B-cell-depleted T cells, or PBMCs.

Sequenced by immunoSEQ multiplex PCR; TCRdb stores in-frame clones only, minus some. The table lists hundreds of thousands of clones, 80% to 90% of them singletons, with 1% in the top ten. This study enrolled people aged roughly 18 to 90 from roughly 22 US geographic areas. Assignments of participants to cohorts depended upon their own reported clinical history. Donors in Cohort 3 who had recovered were those with two negative PCRs, healthcare professional clearance, or resolution of their symptoms. The sequenced sample consisted of PBMCs or T cells enriched from blood (not recorded which). The V and J genes are TRBV19 and TRBJ2-5, with a weak D call TRBD2 (6 bases). The receptor was isolated from a man between 18 and 29 years old who had recovered from COVID-19. CDR3 in amino acids: CASSSHGGGETQYF. CDR3 nucleotide sequence: TGTGCCAGTAGCTCTCACGGGGGAGGCGAGACCCAGTACTTC.